The next 20 T cell receptor beta chains were all read from a single sample in a study of CD8+CD57+ T cells in acquired aplastic anemia. TCR beta VDJ and CDR3 profiles were obtained from a genomic DNA template. TCRdb re-called the reads with MiXCR, one entry per CDR3 protein. The sample consists of approximately 200,000 distinct CDR3 sequences, 60% to 65% of them appearing once. Material for sequencing was sorted CD4+, CD8+, or CD8+CD57+ T cells (not recorded which) from PBMCs. The receptors were gathered from a human donor in good health.

Note on this clonotype: A much larger clone differs from this one at a single base, so this may be a read error. Since the CDR3 does not end with the conserved phenylalanine or tryptophan, this likely comes from a read error. The rearrangement joins TRBV19 to TRBJ2-1; D remains ambiguous. The CDR3 covers 13 residues. Germline V lookup: CDR1 LNHDA, CDR2 SQIVND (reference sequence). Deletions cut 8 bases from V and 8 bases from J, with 16 bases between. CDR3 sequence (DNA): TGTGCCAGTGATGATAGCTCGCCCGATGAGCAGTTCCTC. It is translated as CASDDSSPDEQFL.

This clonotype has at least ten counts. The chain couples TRBV15 to TRBJ2-6; no clear D gene. This CDR3 comprises 15 residues. Germline CDR1 LNHNV, CDR2 YYDKDF (reference sequence). V was clipped by 0 bases and J by 2 bases, with 5 bases between them. The CDR3, as DNA: TGTGCCACCAGCAGAGATTGGGCTGGGGCCAACGTCCTGACTTTC. Protein: CATSRDWAGANVLTF.

About this clonotype: A much bigger clone sits one base away, suggesting this may be a read error. This chain links TRBV7-9 with TRBJ1-4; D may be TRBD1 (5 bases). The CDR3 has 14 residues. Germline V gene sequence: CDR1 SEHNR, CDR2 FQNEAQ (reference sequence). Here the CDR3 DNA reads TGTGCCAGCAGCTTCGGGCAGGGACGTGAAGAACTGTTTTTT. Translation: CASSFGQGREELFF.

This chain links TRBV5-4 with TRBJ2-7, with 9 bases aligning to TRBD1. V trimming: 4 bases; J trimming: 0 bases; junction bases outside the gene matches: 5. Germline lookup yields CDR1 SGHNT and CDR2 YYREEE (reference sequence). The CDR3 is 15 residues long. CDR3 region: CASSKGQGISYEQYF. CDR3 bases: TGTGCCAGCAGCAAAGGACAGGGGATCTCCTACGAGCAGTACTTC.

This clonotype has ten or more counts. V is TRBV7-2 and J is TRBJ2-1; D unclear. Germline V gives CDR1 SGHTA, CDR2 FQGNSA. The CDR3 extends over 15 amino acids. The V end lost 1 base, the J end lost 5 bases, and 12 bases lay between the germline ends. CDR3 coding DNA: TGTGCCAGCAGCTTAGTGGCCAGTTGGGACAATGAGCAGTTCTTC. This sequence encodes CASSLVASWDNEQFF. The variable domain in full, with the rest retrieved from reference TRBV7-2 and TRBJ2-1, is GAGVSQSPSNKVTEKGKDVELRCDPISGHTALYWYRQSLGQGLEFLIYFQGNSAPDKSGLPSDRFSAERTGGSVSTLTIQRTQQEDSAVYLCASSLVASWDNEQFFGPGTRLTVL.

This clonotype is a singleton in its sample. The gene calls are TRBV7-3 and TRBJ2-3; 10 nucleotides line up with TRBD2. From germline, CDR1 is SGHTA and CDR2 FQGTGA. The CDR3 contains 15 residues. Trimming took 6 bases from V and 4 from J; bases not matched to a gene: 7. This CDR3 reads CASSERGGSPDTQYF. The CDR3 DNA sequence: TGTGCCAGCAGTGAGCGGGGGGGAAGTCCAGATACGCAGTATTTT. The variable domain in full, completed from reference TRBV7-3 and TRBJ2-3, reads GAGVSQTPSNKVTEKGKYVELRCDPISGHTALYWYRQSLGQGPEFLIYFQGTGAADDSGLPNDRFFAVRPEGSVSTLKIQRTERGDSAVYLCASSERGGSPDTQYFGPGTRLTVL.

This clonotype was found many times. V and J are TRBV24-1 and TRBJ1-2, with TRBD1 as a possible D gene (6 bases). Germline assignment: CDR1 KGHDR and CDR2 SFDVKD. V lost 4 bases to trimming and J lost 4 bases, with 27 bases between them. This CDR3 is built from 19 residues. For the CDR3, the DNA is TGTGCCACCAGTGAAGGGGGGGAGGGATTCTTCACATCGGGCTATGGCTACACCTTC. Translation gives CATSEGGEGFFTSGYGYTF.

To note about this clonotype: At one end the junction does not follow the germline gene, possibly because of a read error. V and J are TRBV11-3 and TRBJ2-5; no firm D call. CDR3 length: 14 residues. The germline CDR1 and CDR2 sequences are SGHNT and YENEEA. The CDR3 bases are TGTGCCAGCAGCTTCGGCGTCGGTCAAGAGACCCGGTACTTC. Translation gives CASSFGVGQETRYF.

The chain joins TRBV7-2 to TRBJ1-6, with 10 nucleotides matching TRBD1. Trimming removed 5 bases from V and 8 bases from J; junction bases left unmatched: 3. The CDR3 has 14 amino acids. Germline V gene lookup returns CDR1 SGHTA and CDR2 FQGNSA. CDR3 nucleotide sequence: TGTGCCAGCAGCGCGACAGGGGGCGATTCACCCCTCCACTTT. Its protein is CASSATGGDSPLHF.

As to this clonotype: This CDR3 fails to terminate in the conserved phenylalanine or tryptophan, so it likely reflects a read error. It is unclear where the CDR3 begins or ends on the DNA, so no DNA is shown, and the CDR3 is as TCRdb lists it. This sequence joins TRBV7-9 and TRBJ1-1. The CDR3 has 9 amino acids, counting both end residues. The germline V gene has CDR1 SEHNR and CDR2 FQNEAQ (reference sequence). The CDR3 spells CASSQVGLP.

The J gene is TRBJ2-7, the V gene TRBV4-2; D call uncertain. V shed 5 bases and J shed 6 bases, with 17 bases lying between them. The CDR3 spans 14 residues. The V gene's germline CDR1 is LGHNA and CDR2 YNFKEQ. The CDR3 spells CASSFDRALSEQYF. CDR3 bases: TGTGCCAGCAGCTTTGACCGGGCCCTCTCCGAGCAGTACTTC.

This clonotype appeared a few times. The CDR3 DNA is TGTGCCAGCTCACCAGGAGGGACCAGCTCCTACAATGAGCAGTTCTTC. Translated, it gives CASSPGGTSSYNEQFF. The genes are TRBV19 and TRBJ2-1; D perhaps matches TRBD2 (6 bases). The V end was cut by 9 bases, the J end by 0 bases, with 18 bases between. The V gene's germline CDR1 is LNHDA and CDR2 SQIVND (reference sequence). The CDR3 sequence is 16 residues long.

The genes are TRBV20-1 and TRBJ2-2, with D perhaps matching TRBD2 (5 bases). The V and J ends lost 0 bases and 0 bases respectively, with 17 bases between them. Germline V gene sequence: CDR1 DFQATT, CDR2 SNEGSKA (reference sequence). This CDR3 has 18 amino acids. The CDR3 is CSARDTQTSTTNTGELFF. The CDR3 bases are TGCAGTGCTAGAGATACCCAAACTAGTACTACGAACACCGGGGAGCTGTTTTTT.

Concerning this clonotype: This is likely a read error, given that the CDR3 carries no conserved phenylalanine or tryptophan at its end. The rearrangement uses TRBV7-2 and TRBJ1-2; D unresolved. CDR1 and CDR2 from the germline V gene are SGHTA and FQGNSA. The CDR3 has 12 residues. The germline V and J ends were trimmed by 2 bases and 8 bases, with 9 bases remaining between them. The chain's CDR3 is CASSLSQAGYTS. In DNA, the CDR3 is TGTGCCAGCAGCTTAAGCCAGGCAGGCTACACCTCC.

The V gene is TRBV15, the J gene TRBJ1-5; 8 bases line up with TRBD1. This CDR3 comprises 17 residues. CDR1 is LNHNV and CDR2 is YYDKDF in the germline V gene (reference sequence). Trimming at V came to 0 bases and at J to 6 bases, leaving 10 bases not matched to a gene. CDR3 nucleotide sequence: TGTGCCACCAGCAGAGACAGGGGGCTTTTAGACATTCAGCCCCAGCATTTT. It yields the protein CATSRDRGLLDIQPQHF.

There are a few counts of this clonotype. The chain has TRBV25-1 and TRBJ1-2; perhaps TRBD1 as D (5 bases). The CDR3 contains 13 residues. With 2 bases removed from V and 3 bases from J, the gap between germline ends came to 7 bases. CDR1 and CDR2 from the germline V gene are MGHDK and SYGVNS. The CDR3 region is CASSEVGDYGYTF. The DNA for the CDR3 is TGTGCCAGCAGTGAAGTAGGGGACTATGGCTACACCTTC.

The chain is built from TRBV7-9 and TRBJ2-7, with D hard to call. Germline V gene data show CDR1 as SEHNR and CDR2 as FQNEAQ (reference sequence). This CDR3 is 14 amino acids long. Trimming shortened V by 5 bases and J by 0 bases, and 11 bases separated the two germline ends. The CDR3, as DNA: TGTGCCAGCAGCCCTACCGAGGACTCCTACGAGCAGTACGTC. Protein sequence: CASSPTEDSYEQYV.

This chain uses TRBV7-6 with TRBJ1-6, with TRBD1 matching 9 bases. The germline V gene encodes CDR1 SGHVS and CDR2 FNYEAQ. This CDR3 spans 17 amino acids. The junction had 15 bases not matched to a gene; V was cut back by 5 bases and J by 10 bases. The CDR3 protein is CASSPRWDRVKMSPLHF. The DNA for the CDR3 is TGTGCCAGCAGCCCCCGGTGGGACAGGGTAAAAATGTCACCCCTCCACTTT.

Many counts were recorded for this clonotype. The chain uses TRBV20-1 and TRBJ1-2, with 7 bases aligning to TRBD1. V lost 0 bases to trimming and J lost 3 bases; unmatched junction nucleotides: 16. Germline assignment: CDR1 DFQATT and CDR2 SNEGSKA (reference sequence). The CDR3 length is 18 residues. This CDR3 reads CSARDKGAYSPEYYGYTF. DNA for the CDR3: TGCAGTGCTAGAGATAAGGGGGCCTACTCCCCGGAGTACTATGGCTACACCTTC.

This chain uses TRBV18 with TRBJ2-4; D is ambiguous. The CDR3 is 15 amino acids. With 8 bases removed from V and 0 bases from J, the gap between germline ends came to 14 bases. The germline V gene has CDR1 KGHSH and CDR2 LQKENI. The CDR3 here is CASETRELAKNIQYF. The CDR3 DNA follows: TGTGCCAGCGAAACACGAGAACTAGCCAAAAACATTCAGTACTTC.